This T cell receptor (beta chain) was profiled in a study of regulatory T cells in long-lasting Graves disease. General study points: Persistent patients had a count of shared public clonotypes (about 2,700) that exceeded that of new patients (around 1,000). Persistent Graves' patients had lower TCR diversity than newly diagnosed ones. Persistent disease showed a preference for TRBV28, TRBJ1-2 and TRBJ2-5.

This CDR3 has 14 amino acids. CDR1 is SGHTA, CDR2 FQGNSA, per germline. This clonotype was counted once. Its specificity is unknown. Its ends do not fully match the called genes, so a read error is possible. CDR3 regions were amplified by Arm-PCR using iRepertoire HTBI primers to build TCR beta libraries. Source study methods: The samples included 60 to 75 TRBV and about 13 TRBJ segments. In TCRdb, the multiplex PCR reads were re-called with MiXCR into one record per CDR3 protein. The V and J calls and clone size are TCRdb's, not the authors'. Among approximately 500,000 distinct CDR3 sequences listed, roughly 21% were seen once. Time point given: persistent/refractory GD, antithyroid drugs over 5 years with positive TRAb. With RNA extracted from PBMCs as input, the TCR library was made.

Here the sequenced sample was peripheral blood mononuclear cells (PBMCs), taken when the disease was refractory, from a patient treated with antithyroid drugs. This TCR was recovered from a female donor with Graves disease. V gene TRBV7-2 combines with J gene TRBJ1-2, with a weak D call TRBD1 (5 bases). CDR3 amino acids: CASSLRQGPYGYTF. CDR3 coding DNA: TGCGCCAGCAGCTTAAGGCAGGGCCCCTATGGCTACACCTTC.